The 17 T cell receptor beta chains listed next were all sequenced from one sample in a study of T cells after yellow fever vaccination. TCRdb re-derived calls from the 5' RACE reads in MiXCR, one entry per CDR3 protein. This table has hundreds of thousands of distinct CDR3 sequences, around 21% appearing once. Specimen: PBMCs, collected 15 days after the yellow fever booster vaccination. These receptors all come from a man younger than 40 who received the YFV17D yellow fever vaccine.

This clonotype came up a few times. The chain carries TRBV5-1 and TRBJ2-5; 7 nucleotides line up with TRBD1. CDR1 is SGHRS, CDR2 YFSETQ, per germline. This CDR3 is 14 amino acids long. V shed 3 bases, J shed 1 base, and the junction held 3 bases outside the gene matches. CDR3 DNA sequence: TGCGCCAGCAGCTACAGGGGTCCCCAAGAGACCCAGTACTTC. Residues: CASSYRGPQETQYF.

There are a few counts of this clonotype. CDR3 in amino acids: CASSESGGRYASTDTQYF. The CDR3 DNA reads TGCGCCAGCAGTGAGTCAGGCGGGAGGTACGCTAGCACAGATACGCAGTATTTT. The chain uses TRBV10-1 and TRBJ2-3; TRBD2 matches at 8 bases. V was clipped by 0 bases and J by 0 bases; unmatched bases: 8. There are 18 residues in the CDR3. The germline CDR1 and CDR2 sequences are WNHNN and SYGVQD (reference sequence).

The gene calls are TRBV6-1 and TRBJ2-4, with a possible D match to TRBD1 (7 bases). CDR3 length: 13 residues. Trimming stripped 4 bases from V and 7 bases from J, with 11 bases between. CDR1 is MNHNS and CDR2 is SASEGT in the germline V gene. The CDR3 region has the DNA TGTGCCAGCAGTGCCAGGGGGGTGAACATTCAGTACTTC. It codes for CASSARGVNIQYF.

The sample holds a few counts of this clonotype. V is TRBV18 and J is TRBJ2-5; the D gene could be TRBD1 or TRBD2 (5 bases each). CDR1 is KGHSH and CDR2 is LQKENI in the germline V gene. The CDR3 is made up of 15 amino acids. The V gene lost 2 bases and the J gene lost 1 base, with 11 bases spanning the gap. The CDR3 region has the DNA TGTGCCAGCTCACCATTCTCGGGGCCCCAAGAGACCCAGTACTTC. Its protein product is CASSPFSGPQETQYF.

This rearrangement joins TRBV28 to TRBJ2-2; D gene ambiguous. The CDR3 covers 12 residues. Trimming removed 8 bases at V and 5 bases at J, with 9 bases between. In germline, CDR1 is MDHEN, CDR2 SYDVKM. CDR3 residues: CASAVGTGELFF. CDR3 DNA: TGTGCCAGCGCCGTAGGAACCGGGGAGCTGTTTTTT.

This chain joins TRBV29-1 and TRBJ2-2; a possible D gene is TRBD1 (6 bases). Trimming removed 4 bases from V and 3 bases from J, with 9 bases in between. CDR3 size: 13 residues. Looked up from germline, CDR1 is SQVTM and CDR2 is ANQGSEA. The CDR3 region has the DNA TGCAGCGTTGCAGGGGCCGACACCGGGGAGCTGTTTTTT. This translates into CSVAGADTGELFF.

This CDR3 is CASSLVARGSGELFF. The CDR3 DNA reads as TGCGCCAGCAGCTTGGTAGCCAGGGGCTCCGGGGAGCTGTTTTTT. V and J are TRBV5-1 and TRBJ2-2; the D gene is possibly TRBD1 (6 bases). The CDR3 has 15 amino acids. Germline V gives CDR1 SGHRS, CDR2 YFSETQ. Trimming removed 0 bases at V and 6 bases at J, with 12 bases between.

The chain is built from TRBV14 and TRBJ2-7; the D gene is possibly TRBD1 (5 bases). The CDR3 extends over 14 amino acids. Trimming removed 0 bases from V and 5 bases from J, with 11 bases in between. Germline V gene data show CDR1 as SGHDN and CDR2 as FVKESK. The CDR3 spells CASSQDRVNHEQYF. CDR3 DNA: TGTGCCAGCAGCCAAGACAGGGTAAACCACGAGCAGTACTTC.

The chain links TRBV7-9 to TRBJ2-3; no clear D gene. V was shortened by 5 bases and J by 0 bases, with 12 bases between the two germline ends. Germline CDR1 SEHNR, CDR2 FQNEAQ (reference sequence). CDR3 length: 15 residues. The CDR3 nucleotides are TGTGCCAGCAGCAGCAGGTTTTCTAGCACAGATACGCAGTATTTT. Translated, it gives CASSSRFSSTDTQYF.

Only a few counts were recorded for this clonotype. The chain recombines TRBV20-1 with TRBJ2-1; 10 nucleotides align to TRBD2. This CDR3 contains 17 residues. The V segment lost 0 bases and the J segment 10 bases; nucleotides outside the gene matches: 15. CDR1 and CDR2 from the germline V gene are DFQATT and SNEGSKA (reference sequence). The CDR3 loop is CSARDNSGRRSGREQFF. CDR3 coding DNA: TGCAGTGCTAGAGATAATAGCGGGAGGCGGTCGGGTAGAGAGCAGTTCTTC.

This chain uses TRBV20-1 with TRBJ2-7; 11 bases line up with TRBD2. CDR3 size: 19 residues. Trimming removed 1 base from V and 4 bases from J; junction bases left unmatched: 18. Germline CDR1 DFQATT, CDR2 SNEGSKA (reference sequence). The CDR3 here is CSARVFSGDELAGVYEQYF. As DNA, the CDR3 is TGCAGTGCTAGAGTCTTCTCGGGGGATGAACTAGCGGGAGTGTACGAGCAGTACTTC.

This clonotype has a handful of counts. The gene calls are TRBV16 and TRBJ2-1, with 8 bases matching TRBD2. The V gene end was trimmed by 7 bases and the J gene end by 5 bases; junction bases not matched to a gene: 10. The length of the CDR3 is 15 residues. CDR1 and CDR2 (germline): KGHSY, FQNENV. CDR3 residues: CASKRFAGGDNEQFF. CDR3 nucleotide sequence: TGTGCCAGCAAGAGGTTTGCCGGGGGGGACAATGAGCAGTTCTTC.

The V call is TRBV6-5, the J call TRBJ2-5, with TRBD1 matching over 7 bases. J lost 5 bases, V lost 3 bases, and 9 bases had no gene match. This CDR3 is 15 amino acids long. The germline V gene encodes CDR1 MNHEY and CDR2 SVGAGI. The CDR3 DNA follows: TGTGCCAGCAGTTATGGAATAACAGGGGTTGAGACCCAGTACTTC. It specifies CASSYGITGVETQYF.

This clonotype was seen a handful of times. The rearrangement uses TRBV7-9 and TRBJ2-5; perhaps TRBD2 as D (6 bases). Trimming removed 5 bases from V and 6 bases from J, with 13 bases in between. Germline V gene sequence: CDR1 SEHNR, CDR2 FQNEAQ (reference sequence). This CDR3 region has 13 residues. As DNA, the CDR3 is TGTGCCAGCAGCCGGGACTGGGGACAGACCCAGTACTTC. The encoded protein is CASSRDWGQTQYF.

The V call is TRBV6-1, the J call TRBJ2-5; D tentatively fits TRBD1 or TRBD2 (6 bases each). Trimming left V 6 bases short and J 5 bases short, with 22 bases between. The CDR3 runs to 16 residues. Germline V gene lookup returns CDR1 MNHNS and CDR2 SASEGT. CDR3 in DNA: TGTGCCAGCAGCTTCGAAGCGGGCTCGAGGGGGGAGACCCAGTACTTC. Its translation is CASSFEAGSRGETQYF.

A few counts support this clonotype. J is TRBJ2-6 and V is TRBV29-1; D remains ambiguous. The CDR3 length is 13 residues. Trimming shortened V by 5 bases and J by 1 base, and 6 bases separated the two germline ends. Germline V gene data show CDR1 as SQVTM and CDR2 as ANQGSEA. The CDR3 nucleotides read TGCAGCGTTTTCAGGTCTGGGGCCAACGTCCTGACTTTC. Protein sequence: CSVFRSGANVLTF.

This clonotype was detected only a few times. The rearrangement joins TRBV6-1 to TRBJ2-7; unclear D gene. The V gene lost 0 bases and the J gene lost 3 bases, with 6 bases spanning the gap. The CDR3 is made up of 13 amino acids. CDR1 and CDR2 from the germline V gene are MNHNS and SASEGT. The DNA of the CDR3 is TGTGCCAGCAGTGAAGCCGCCATCTACGAGCAGTACTTC. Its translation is CASSEAAIYEQYF.